One and the same sample provided the 23 T cell receptor beta chains below, sequenced in a study of blood T cells in healthy people across ages (dated by TCRdb to between 2015 and 2017). Library preparation was by 5' RACE. The sample was run on an Illumina HiSeq 2500. A second PCR of roughly 7 to 11 cycles was performed with a sample-barcoded 5' primer and a J-beta primer mix. The raw public reads went through TCRdb reprocessing: fastp at Q25, MiXCR clone calling, in-frame beta chains kept. Every distinct CDR3 protein forms one entry, paired with its most common genes and DNA. The sample data list some 290,000 distinct CDR3 sequences, and roughly 27% of these were observed just once. Of the sample, 29% falls within the top ten clones. Sequenced sample: blood. These receptors all stem from a woman aged 70 to 79 in good health.

This clonotype was observed a few times. The rearrangement links TRBV7-3 to TRBJ2-1; D is perhaps TRBD2 (5 bases). The V end lost 3 bases, the J end lost 15 bases, and 15 bases lay between the germline ends. The CDR3 length is 12 residues. Germline-derived CDR1 and CDR2 are SGHTA and FQGTGA. The DNA of the CDR3 is TGTGCCAGCAGCTTGGCGGGTCCTCCGTCGTTCTTC. It yields the protein CASSLAGPPSFF.

This clonotype came up a few times. The CDR3 loop is CASSLQGAEKLFF. For the CDR3, the DNA is TGTGCCAGCAGCTTACAGGGGGCTGAAAAACTGTTTTTT. The chain links TRBV5-5 to TRBJ1-4; the match to TRBD1 covers 9 bases. This CDR3 has 13 amino acids. After removal of 2 bases from V and 7 bases from J, the junction contained 0 bases not matched to a gene. Germline CDR1 reads SGHKS; CDR2 reads YYEKEE (reference sequence).

The chain carries TRBV28 and TRBJ2-7; no firm D call. Per germline, CDR1 MDHEN and CDR2 SYDVKM. This CDR3 region has 12 residues. DNA for the CDR3: TGTGCTACCCGTGAGTTCGGTTACGAGCAGTACTTC. Translation gives CATREFGYEQYF.

This clonotype has only a few counts. The gene calls are TRBV10-3 and TRBJ1-1, with D maybe TRBD1 (5 bases). Germline V gene lookup returns CDR1 ENHRY and CDR2 SYGVKD. Trimming left V 8 bases short and J 1 base short, with 14 bases between. This CDR3 contains 14 residues. The CDR3 loop is CAIGGEGRNTEAFF. CDR3 nucleotides: TGTGCCATCGGGGGAGAGGGGAGGAACACTGAAGCTTTCTTT.

A few counts support this clonotype. The V gene is TRBV7-2, the J gene TRBJ1-2; no clear D gene. This CDR3 comprises 14 residues. Germline V CDR1 and CDR2: SGHTA, FQGNSA. Trimming left V 5 bases short and J 4 bases short, with 14 bases between. CDR3 protein: CASSPPGRSYGYTF. In nucleotides, the CDR3 is TGTGCCAGCAGCCCTCCCGGCAGGAGCTATGGCTACACCTTC.

This clonotype was detected ten times or more. The chain links TRBV12-3 or TRBV12-4 to TRBJ2-1; 10 nucleotides agree with TRBD2. The CDR3 runs 15 residues. The V gene end was trimmed by 2 bases and the J gene end by 5 bases; junction bases not matched to a gene: 3. The CDR3 sequence is CASSLRGLANNEQFF. As DNA, the CDR3 is TGTGCCAGCAGTTTAAGGGGACTAGCGAACAATGAGCAGTTCTTC.

This clonotype was seen more than once but under ten times. The chain couples TRBV7-2 to TRBJ2-5; D assignment may be TRBD1 or TRBD2 (5 bases each). This CDR3 is 16 amino acids long. Germline-derived CDR1 and CDR2 are SGHTA and FQGNSA. V lost 5 bases and J lost 1, with 17 bases in between. For the CDR3, the DNA is TGTACCAGCAGCCCCTCAAAGGGGACCTTCCAAGAGACCCAGTACTTC. It specifies CTSSPSKGTFQETQYF.

This clonotype was detected a few times. The chain links TRBV6-6 to TRBJ2-5; D is undetermined. V was trimmed by 0 bases and J by 4 bases, leaving 9 bases between them. Germline assignment: CDR1 MNHNY and CDR2 SVGAGI (reference sequence). This CDR3 is built from 14 residues. CDR3 DNA: TGTGCCAGCAGTTACTCAGCCCGTGGAGAGACCCAGTACTTC. This gives the protein CASSYSARGETQYF.

This sequence joins TRBV4-1 and TRBJ2-5; a weak D match, TRBD2 (5 bases). The CDR3 runs to 16 residues. V lost 2 bases, J lost 1 base, and 14 bases lay in between. Germline loops: CDR1 MGHRA, CDR2 YSYEKL. CDR3 sequence reads: CASSQSWTGPQETQYF. CDR3 DNA: TGCGCCAGCAGCCAAAGTTGGACTGGGCCCCAAGAGACCCAGTACTTC.

This clonotype was found once. V and J are TRBV28 and TRBJ1-2; D remains unclear. Germline values: CDR1 MDHEN, CDR2 SYDVKM. There are 11 residues in the CDR3. The V gene lost 8 bases and the J gene lost 2 bases, with 6 bases spanning the gap. This CDR3 reads CASVNNYGYTF. In nucleotides, the CDR3 is TGTGCCAGCGTCAACAACTATGGCTACACCTTC.

This clonotype was counted a few times. The chain carries TRBV28 and TRBJ2-2; D ambiguous. CDR1 is MDHEN, CDR2 SYDVKM, per germline. The CDR3 has 12 residues. Trimming cost V 2 bases and J 13 bases, with 11 bases left between them. The CDR3 loop reads CASSLEPWGLFF. The CDR3 DNA reads as TGTGCCAGCAGTTTAGAGCCGTGGGGGCTGTTTTTT.

The table lists this clonotype with a few counts. The chain combines TRBV4-3 with TRBJ2-1; D may be TRBD1 (5 bases). Deletions cut 0 bases from V and 3 bases from J, with 9 bases between. The CDR3 runs 15 residues. Germline CDR1 LGHNA, CDR2 YSLEER. CDR3 amino acids: CASSQEQDSYNEQFF. As DNA, the CDR3 is TGCGCCAGCAGCCAAGAACAGGATAGCTACAATGAGCAGTTCTTC.

V and J are TRBV19 and TRBJ2-5, with D possibly matching TRBD1 (5 bases). Germline values: CDR1 LNHDA, CDR2 SQIVND (reference sequence). Trimming took off 6 bases at V and 8 bases at J, with 16 bases between the two ends. The CDR3 runs 13 residues. Written as DNA, the CDR3 is TGTGCCAGTAGCACAGGACGTCGAGATACCCAGTACTTC. Protein sequence: CASSTGRRDTQYF. Looking up the rest from reference TRBV19 and TRBJ2-5 gives the full variable domain: DGGITQSPKYLFRKEGQNVTLSCEQNLNHDAMYWYRQDPGQGLRLIYYSQIVNDFQKGDIAEGYSVSREKKESFPLTVTSAQKNPTAFYLCASSTGRRDTQYFGPGTRLLVL.

This clonotype was recorded at least ten times. The chain combines TRBV20-1 with TRBJ2-4; 7 bases agree with TRBD2. J gave up 3 bases and V 6 bases, and 14 bases lay outside the gene matches. The germline V gene has CDR1 DFQATT and CDR2 SNEGSKA (reference sequence). The CDR3 contains 16 residues. CDR3 loop: CSASYRREGGKNIQYF. CDR3 coding DNA: TGCAGTGCAAGTTATAGGAGGGAGGGCGGCAAAAACATTCAGTACTTC.

This sequence joins TRBV7-6 and TRBJ2-5; possible D gene TRBD2, 6 bases. Per germline, CDR1 SGHVS and CDR2 FNYEAQ. Trimming shortened V by 3 bases and J by 5 bases, and 13 bases separated the two germline ends. The CDR3 totals 14 residues. The CDR3 DNA reads TGTGCCAGCAGCTTCGGGAGTTCGGGGGAGACCCAGTACTTC. Its translation is CASSFGSSGETQYF.

This clonotype was observed a few times. The rearrangement uses TRBV5-5 and TRBJ2-7; D remains unclear. Germline V gene data show CDR1 as SGHKS and CDR2 as YYEKEE (reference sequence). The CDR3 contains 14 residues. The V end was cut by 3 bases, the J end by 1 base, with 11 bases between. DNA for the CDR3: TGTGCCAGCAGCTCCCGAGCACCATCCTACGAGCAGTACTTC. Protein product: CASSSRAPSYEQYF.

The chain is built from TRBV7-2 and TRBJ2-5; perhaps TRBD2 as D (6 bases). The V end lost 5 bases, the J end lost 3 bases, and 19 bases lay between the germline ends. CDR3 length: 16 amino acids. Germline assignment: CDR1 SGHTA and CDR2 FQGNSA. CDR3 nucleotides: TGTGCCAGCAGCCGAGTGAGAAGCGGAGGGGAAGAGACCCAGTACTTC. It translates to CASSRVRSGGEETQYF. Supplemented by reference TRBV7-2 and TRBJ2-5, the full variable domain reads GAGVSQSPSNKVTEKGKDVELRCDPISGHTALYWYRQSLGQGLEFLIYFQGNSAPDKSGLPSDRFSAERTGGSVSTLTIQRTQQEDSAVYLCASSRVRSGGEETQYFGPGTRLLVL.

This rearrangement joins TRBV7-3 to TRBJ2-3; 11 bases match TRBD2. Germline-derived CDR1 and CDR2 are SGHTA and FQGTGA. Trimming at V came to 4 bases and at J to 4 bases, leaving 4 bases not matched to a gene. There are 15 residues in the CDR3. CDR3 protein: CASSSIAGGADTQYF. CDR3 DNA sequence: TGTGCCAGCAGCTCTATAGCGGGGGGGGCAGATACGCAGTATTTT. The whole variable domain, remainder taken from reference TRBV7-3 and TRBJ2-3, is GAGVSQTPSNKVTEKGKYVELRCDPISGHTALYWYRQSLGQGPEFLIYFQGTGAADDSGLPNDRFFAVRPEGSVSTLKIQRTERGDSAVYLCASSSIAGGADTQYFGPGTRLTVL.

The chain carries TRBV6-6 and TRBJ2-5, with 11 bases identical to TRBD2. The DNA end lines up better with TRBJ2-7; the J call may be wrong. CDR3 size: 14 residues. Per germline, CDR1 MNHNY and CDR2 SVGAGI (reference sequence). CDR3 protein: CASSYSGRAYEQYF. The CDR3 DNA sequence: TGTGCCAGCAGTTATAGCGGGAGGGCTTACGAGCAGTACTTC.

The chain uses TRBV4-1 and TRBJ2-5, with 8 bases that match TRBD2. The J call may not be correct, given that the DNA end is closer to TRBJ2-1. Germline assignment: CDR1 MGHRA and CDR2 YSYEKL. This CDR3 has 13 residues. The CDR3 protein is CASSHPGTSEQFF. For the CDR3, the DNA is TGCGCCAGCAGCCATCCCGGGACTAGTGAGCAGTTCTTC.

Only a few counts were recorded for this clonotype. V is TRBV11-2 and J is TRBJ2-5, with 13 bases lining up with TRBD2. V gave up 5 bases and J gave up 13 bases; unmatched junction bases: 7. Germline V gene lookup returns CDR1 SGHAT and CDR2 FQNNGV. The CDR3 has 13 amino acids. The CDR3 here is CASSPGTSGNMYF. The CDR3 DNA is TGTGCCAGCAGCCCCGGGACTAGCGGGAACATGTACTTC.

There are a few counts of this clonotype. The chain couples TRBV6-5 to TRBJ2-3, with 12 bases aligning to TRBD2. This CDR3 spans 16 amino acids. Per the germline V gene, CDR1 is MNHEY and CDR2 is SVGAGI. J lost 9 bases, V lost 2 bases, and 9 bases had no gene match. CDR3 loop: CASSYGGITSGGTQYF. DNA of the CDR3: TGTGCCAGCAGTTACGGGGGGATAACTAGCGGGGGGACGCAGTATTTT.

The rearrangement links TRBV7-2 to TRBJ2-1; TRBD2 aligns across 7 bases. CDR3 size: 15 residues. Trimming cost V 4 bases and J 2 bases; bases outside gene matches: 5. Germline loops: CDR1 SGHTA, CDR2 FQGNSA. CDR3 coding DNA: TGTGCCAGCAGCTCCAGCGGGGAGCCCTACAATGAGCAGTTCTTC. This gives the protein CASSSSGEPYNEQFF.